The following is a TCR beta chain sequence with its context. This specimen comes from a study of blood T cell repertoires in COVID-19. Background on the study: Researchers got acute and convalescent COVID-19 samples from the United States, Italy and Spain. PBMCs, B-cell-depleted T cells, or T cells were the source of the cDNA or gDNA that made up the material.

Original processing notes: Amplification from reference gene primers served as the basis for estimated nucleated cell counts. Sequencing was performed with immunoSEQ multiplex PCR; in TCRdb, only in-frame clones are kept and a portion is missing. V and J calls plus clone size are reproduced from that table; the DNA served to infer D and trimming. The sample lists about 110,000 clones, roughly 70% occurring once. The V and J ends lost 2 bases and 2 bases respectively, with 10 bases between them. The germline CDR1 and CDR2 sequences are SGHNT and YYREEE (reference sequence). This CDR3 is built from 14 residues.

The receptor was derived from a human donor with acute or convalescent COVID-19. The donor label of this sample is uncertain. V usage is TRBV5-4 and J usage is TRBJ1-1; no reliable D call. Sequenced: peripheral blood. CDR3 nucleotide sequence: TGTGCCAGCAGCTTAGCTTTGATAAACACTGAAGCTTTCTTT. Residues: CASSLALINTEAFF.